This T cell receptor (beta chain) derives from a study of cytomegalovirus exposure and HLA in healthy donors. Study-level findings and limits: The investigators catalogued 150 to 200 TCR beta chains as cytomegalovirus-associated.

Details on this clone: What it binds is not known.

The PCR ran on 60 Vbeta and 13 Jbeta primers. In the source study's methods: About 11 million of roughly 81 million unique TCR beta chains were shared, per a later count. Sequencing used immunoSEQ multiplex PCR; TCRdb keeps in-frame clones, though not all of them. V and J calls plus clone size are reproduced from that table; the DNA served to infer D and trimming. The top ten hold 0.58% of the sample, which has some 200,000 clones, around four fifths seen once. This receptor was identified in a woman aged 40 to 50 in good health and CMV-seronegative. Sample: PBMCs.

CDR3 residues: CASSLAGHPYEQYF. The CDR3, as DNA: TGCGCCAGCAGCTTGGCTGGCCATCCCTACGAGCAGTACTTC. The V and J genes are TRBV5-1 and TRBJ2-7; D remains ambiguous. Germline V CDR1 and CDR2: SGHRS, YFSETQ. The CDR3 has 14 amino acids. The V end was cut by 0 bases, the J end by 2 bases, with 9 bases between.